The present T cell receptor beta chain was sequenced within a study of CXCR3-negative and CXCR3-positive naive CD8 T cells. Notes on the study in general: Naive subsets were similarly diverse, while memory CD8+ repertoires were much less diverse. Surface CD5 looked about the same in the naive subsets, so the authors worked out TCR strength from TRB CDR3 properties. The study found that naive CXCR3-negative and CXCR3-positive cells shared TRBV-TRBJ usage, while memory cells differed.

5' RACE with UMI labels generated the TRB cDNA libraries. TCRdb reanalyzed the 5' RACE reads, giving one entry per CDR3 protein sequence and no DNA. Seen in this sample are over 80,000 distinct CDR3 sequences; the ten most common clones hold around 1.5%. Triplicates of 250,000 to 350,000 cells were sorted from each CD8+ T cell subset. A note on this clonotype: Its antigen remains unknown.

CDR1 and CDR2 from the germline V gene are SEHNR and FQNEAQ (reference sequence). This CDR3 is 11 amino acids long. The TCR was taken from a human donor in good health. Some clones in this sample may be carry-over from other donors' samples. The V call is TRBV7-9, the J call TRBJ2-7; there is no DNA to check the TCRdb D call of TRBD2. The sample comprised naive CXCR3- CD8+ T cells from blood. Subset indicated: CD45RO-CCR7+CD27+CD95- naive CD8+ T cells lacking CXCR3 (TNR3-). The CDR3: CASSSPHEQYF.